This paragraph reports one TCR beta chain. This sample is part of a study of blood T cell repertoires in COVID-19. Method: immunoSEQ multiplex PCR; TCRdb's copy keeps in-frame clones and lacks some. Of under 300,000 clones in the sample, about 90% were seen once. Sequences were obtained from peripheral blood. The TCR was taken from a middle-aged woman with acute or convalescent COVID-19.

CDR3 in amino acids: CASSPYRGESYEQYV. As DNA, the CDR3 is TGTGCCAGCAGCCCCTATCGCGGGGAATCCTACGAGCAGTACGTC. This rearrangement joins TRBV7-6 to TRBJ2-7, with TRBD2 as a possible D gene (6 bases). The CDR3 contains 15 residues. Germline CDR1 is SGHVS and CDR2 is FNYEAQ. Trimming pared 5 bases from V and 1 base from J, leaving 15 bases between.